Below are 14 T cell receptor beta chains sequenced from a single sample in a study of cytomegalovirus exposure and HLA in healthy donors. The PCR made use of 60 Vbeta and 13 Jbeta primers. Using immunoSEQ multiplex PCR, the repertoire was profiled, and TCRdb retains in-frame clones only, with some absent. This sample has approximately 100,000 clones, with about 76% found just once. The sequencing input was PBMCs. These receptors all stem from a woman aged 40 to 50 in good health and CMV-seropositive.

The CDR3 region is CASSVRTGQRLSNQPQHF. CDR3 nucleotides: TGTGCCAGTAGTGTTAGGACAGGGCAGAGGTTGAGCAATCAGCCCCAGCATTTT. The chain links TRBV19 to TRBJ1-5, with 8 positions matching TRBD1. The germline V gene encodes CDR1 LNHDA and CDR2 SQIVND (reference sequence). The ends lost 5 bases at V and 1 base at J; junction bases unmatched: 13. The CDR3 covers 18 residues. The complete variable domain, with remaining parts taken from reference TRBV19 and TRBJ1-5, reads DGGITQSPKYLFRKEGQNVTLSCEQNLNHDAMYWYRQDPGQGLRLIYYSQIVNDFQKGDIAEGYSVSREKKESFPLTVTSAQKNPTAFYLCASSVRTGQRLSNQPQHFGDGTRLSIL.

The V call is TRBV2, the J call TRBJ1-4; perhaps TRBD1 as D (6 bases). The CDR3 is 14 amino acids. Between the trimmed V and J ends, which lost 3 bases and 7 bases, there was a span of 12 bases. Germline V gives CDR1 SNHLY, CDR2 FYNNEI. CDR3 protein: CASSEYRATEKLFF. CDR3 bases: TGTGCCAGCAGTGAGTACAGGGCGACTGAAAAACTGTTTTTT.

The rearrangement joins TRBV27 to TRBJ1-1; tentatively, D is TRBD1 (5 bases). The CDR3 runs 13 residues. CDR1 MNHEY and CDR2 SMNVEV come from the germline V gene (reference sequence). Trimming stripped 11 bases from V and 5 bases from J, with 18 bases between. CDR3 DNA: TGTGCCCGACGGGGGGGGGAGGGTACTGAAGCTTTCTTT. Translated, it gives CARRGGEGTEAFF.

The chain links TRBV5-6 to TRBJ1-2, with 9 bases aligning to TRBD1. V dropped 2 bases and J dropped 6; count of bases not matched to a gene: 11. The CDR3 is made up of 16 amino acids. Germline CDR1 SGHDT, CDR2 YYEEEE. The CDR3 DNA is TGTGCCAGCAGCTTAGGAACCGGGACAGGGCTGAATGGCTACACCTTC. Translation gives CASSLGTGTGLNGYTF.

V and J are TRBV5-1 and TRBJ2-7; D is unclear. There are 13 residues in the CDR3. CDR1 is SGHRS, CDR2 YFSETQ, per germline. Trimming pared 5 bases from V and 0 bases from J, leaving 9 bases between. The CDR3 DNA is TGCGCCAGCAGTGGCCAAAACTCCTACGAGCAGTACTTC. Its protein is CASSGQNSYEQYF.

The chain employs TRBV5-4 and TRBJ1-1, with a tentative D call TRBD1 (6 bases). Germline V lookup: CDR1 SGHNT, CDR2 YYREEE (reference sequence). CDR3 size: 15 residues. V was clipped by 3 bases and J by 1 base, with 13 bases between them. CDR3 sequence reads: CASSWARGQNTEAFF. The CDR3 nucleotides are TGTGCCAGCAGCTGGGCTAGGGGACAGAACACTGAAGCTTTCTTT.

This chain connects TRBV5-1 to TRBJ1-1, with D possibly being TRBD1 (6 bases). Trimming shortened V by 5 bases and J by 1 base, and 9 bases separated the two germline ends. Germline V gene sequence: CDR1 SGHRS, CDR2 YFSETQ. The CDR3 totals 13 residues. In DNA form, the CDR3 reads TGCGCCAGCAGGGTGACAGGGAACACTGAAGCTTTCTTT. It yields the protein CASRVTGNTEAFF.

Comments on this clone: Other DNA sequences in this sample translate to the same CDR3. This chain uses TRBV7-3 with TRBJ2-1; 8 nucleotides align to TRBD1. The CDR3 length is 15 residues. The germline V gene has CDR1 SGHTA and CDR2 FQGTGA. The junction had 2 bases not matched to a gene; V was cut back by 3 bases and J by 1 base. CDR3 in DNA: TGTGCCAGCAGCTTCGACAGGGGATCCTACAATGAGCAGTTCTTC. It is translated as CASSFDRGSYNEQFF.

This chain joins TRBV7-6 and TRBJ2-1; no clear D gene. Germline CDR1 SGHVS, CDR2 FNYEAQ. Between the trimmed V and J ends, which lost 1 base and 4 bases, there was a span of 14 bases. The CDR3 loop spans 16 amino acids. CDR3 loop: CASSLGQALTYNEQFF. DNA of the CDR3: TGTGCCAGCAGCTTAGGGCAAGCGTTAACTTACAATGAGCAGTTCTTC.

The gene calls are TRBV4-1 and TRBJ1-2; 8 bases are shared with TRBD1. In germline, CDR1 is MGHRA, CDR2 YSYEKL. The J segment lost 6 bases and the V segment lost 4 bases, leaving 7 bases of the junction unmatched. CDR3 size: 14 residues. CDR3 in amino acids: CASSPQGAWDGYTF. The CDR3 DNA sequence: TGCGCCAGCAGCCCCCAGGGGGCTTGGGATGGCTACACCTTC.

The CDR3 nucleotides are TGTGCCTGGTCATGGGACAGGGTCGGTGCAGATACGCAGTATTTT. It is translated as CAWSWDRVGADTQYF. The V and J genes are TRBV30 and TRBJ2-3, with 9 bases fitting TRBD1. After removal of 5 bases from V and 4 bases from J, the junction contained 10 bases not matched to a gene. This CDR3 has 15 residues. Germline V gene lookup returns CDR1 GTSNPN and CDR2 SVGIG (reference sequence).

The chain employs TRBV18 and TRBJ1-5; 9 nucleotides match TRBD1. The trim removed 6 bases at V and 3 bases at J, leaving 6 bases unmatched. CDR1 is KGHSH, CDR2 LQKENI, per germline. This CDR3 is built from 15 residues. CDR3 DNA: TGTGCCAGCTCCCCGGGACAGGGATACAATCAGCCCCAGCATTTT. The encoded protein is CASSPGQGYNQPQHF.

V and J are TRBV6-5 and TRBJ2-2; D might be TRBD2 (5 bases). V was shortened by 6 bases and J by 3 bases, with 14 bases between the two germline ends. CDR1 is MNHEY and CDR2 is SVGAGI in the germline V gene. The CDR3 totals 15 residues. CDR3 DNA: TGTGCCAGCAGCCCCGGACGGACTTACACCGGGGAGCTGTTTTTT. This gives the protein CASSPGRTYTGELFF.

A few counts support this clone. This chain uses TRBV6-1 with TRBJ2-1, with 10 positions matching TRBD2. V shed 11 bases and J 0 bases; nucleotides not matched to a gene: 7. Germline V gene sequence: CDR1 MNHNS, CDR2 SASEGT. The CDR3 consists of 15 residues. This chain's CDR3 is CAGSSGGSSYNEQFF. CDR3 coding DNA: TGTGCCGGATCTAGCGGGGGAAGCTCCTACAATGAGCAGTTCTTC.